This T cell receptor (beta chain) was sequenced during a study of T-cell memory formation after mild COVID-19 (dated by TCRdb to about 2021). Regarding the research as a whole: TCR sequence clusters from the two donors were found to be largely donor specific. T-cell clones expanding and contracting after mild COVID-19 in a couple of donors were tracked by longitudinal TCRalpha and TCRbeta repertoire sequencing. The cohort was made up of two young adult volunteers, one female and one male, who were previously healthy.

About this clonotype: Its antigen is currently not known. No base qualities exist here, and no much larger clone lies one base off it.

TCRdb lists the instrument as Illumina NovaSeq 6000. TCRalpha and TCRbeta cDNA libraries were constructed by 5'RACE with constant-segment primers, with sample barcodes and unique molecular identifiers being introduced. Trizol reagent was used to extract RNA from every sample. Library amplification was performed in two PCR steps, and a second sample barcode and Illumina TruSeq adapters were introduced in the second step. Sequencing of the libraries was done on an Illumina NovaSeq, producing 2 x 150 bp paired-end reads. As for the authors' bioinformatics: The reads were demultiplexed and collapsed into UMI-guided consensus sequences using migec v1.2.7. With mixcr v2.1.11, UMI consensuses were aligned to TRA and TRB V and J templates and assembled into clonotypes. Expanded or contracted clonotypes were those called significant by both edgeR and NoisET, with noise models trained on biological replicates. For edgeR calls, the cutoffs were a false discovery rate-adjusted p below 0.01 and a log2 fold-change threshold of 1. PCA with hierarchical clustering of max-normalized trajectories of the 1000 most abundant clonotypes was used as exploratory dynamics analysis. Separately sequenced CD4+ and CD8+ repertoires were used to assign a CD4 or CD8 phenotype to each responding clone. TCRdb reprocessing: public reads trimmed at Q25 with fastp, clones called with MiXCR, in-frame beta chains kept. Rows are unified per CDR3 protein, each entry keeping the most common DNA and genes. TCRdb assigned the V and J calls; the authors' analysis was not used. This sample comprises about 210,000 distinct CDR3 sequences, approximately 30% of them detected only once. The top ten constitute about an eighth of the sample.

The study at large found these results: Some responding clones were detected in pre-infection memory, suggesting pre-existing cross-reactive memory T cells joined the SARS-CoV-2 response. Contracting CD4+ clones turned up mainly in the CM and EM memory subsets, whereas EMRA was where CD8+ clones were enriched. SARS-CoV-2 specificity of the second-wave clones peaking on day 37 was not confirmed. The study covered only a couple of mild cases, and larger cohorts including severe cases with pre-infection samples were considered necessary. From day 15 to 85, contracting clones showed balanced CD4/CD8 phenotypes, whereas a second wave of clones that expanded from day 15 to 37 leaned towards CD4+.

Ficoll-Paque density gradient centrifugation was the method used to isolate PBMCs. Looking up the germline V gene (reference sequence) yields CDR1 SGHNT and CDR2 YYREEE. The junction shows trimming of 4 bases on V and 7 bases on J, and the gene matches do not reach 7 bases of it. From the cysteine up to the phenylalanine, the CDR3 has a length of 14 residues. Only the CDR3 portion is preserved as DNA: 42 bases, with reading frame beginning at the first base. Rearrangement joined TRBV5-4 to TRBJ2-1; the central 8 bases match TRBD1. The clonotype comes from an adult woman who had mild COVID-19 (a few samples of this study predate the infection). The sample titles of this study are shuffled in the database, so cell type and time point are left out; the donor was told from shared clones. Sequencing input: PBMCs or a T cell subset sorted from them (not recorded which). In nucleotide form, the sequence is TGTGCCAGCAGCCATACAGGGGGTCGAAATGAGCAGTTCTTC. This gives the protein CASSHTGGRNEQFF. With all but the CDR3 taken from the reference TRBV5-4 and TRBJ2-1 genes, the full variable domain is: ETGVTQSPTHLIKTRGQQVTLRCSSQSGHNTVSWYQQALGQGPQFIFQYYREEENGRGNFPPRFSGLQFPNYSSELNVNALELDDSALYLCASSHTGGRNEQFFGPGTRLTVL.